Listed here are 11 T cell receptor beta chains from one sample, sequenced in a study of blood T cell repertoires in COVID-19. Libraries were prepared by immunoSEQ multiplex PCR; TCRdb keeps only in-frame clonotypes and omits some of them. This sample has 90,000 to 150,000 clones, with about 85% found just once. Sequenced material: peripheral blood. These receptors came from a man at least 80 years old with acute or convalescent COVID-19.

This clone was counted once. The chain joins TRBV6-5 to TRBJ2-3, with 11 nucleotides matching TRBD2. The CDR3 totals 15 residues. CDR1 is MNHEY and CDR2 is SVGAGI in the germline V gene. V dropped 6 bases and J dropped 6; count of bases not matched to a gene: 8. CDR3 in amino acids: CASRVAGGPSDTQYF. For the CDR3, the DNA is TGTGCCAGCAGGGTAGCGGGGGGGCCGAGTGATACGCAGTATTTT.

The chain carries TRBV5-1 and TRBJ2-1; D might be TRBD1 (6 bases). This CDR3 spans 14 amino acids. V was pared by 0 bases and J by 6 bases, with 10 bases between. Germline values: CDR1 SGHRS, CDR2 YFSETQ. CDR3 sequence reads: CASSLAQTGNEQFF. The CDR3 DNA sequence: TGCGCCAGCAGCTTGGCGCAGACAGGCAATGAGCAGTTCTTC.

The V gene is TRBV5-1, the J gene TRBJ2-3, with 7 bases aligning to TRBD1. There are 14 residues in the CDR3. Germline V gene lookup returns CDR1 SGHRS and CDR2 YFSETQ. V shed 4 bases and J 6 bases; nucleotides not matched to a gene: 8. The CDR3 DNA sequence: TGCGCCAGCAGCAGGACAGGTTTTATCGATACGCAGTATTTT. As protein: CASSRTGFIDTQYF.

The V call is TRBV15, the J call TRBJ2-1; unclear D gene. With 0 bases removed from V and 0 bases from J, the gap between germline ends came to 15 bases. Germline V gives CDR1 LNHNV, CDR2 YYDKDF (reference sequence). This CDR3 spans 18 amino acids. In DNA, the CDR3 is TGTGCCACCAGCAGAGATTTCTCGGCCCGGAGCTCCTACAATGAGCAGTTCTTC. Translation gives CATSRDFSARSSYNEQFF. Together with reference TRBV15 and TRBJ2-1, the CDR3 gives the full variable domain: DAMVIQNPRYQVTQFGKPVTLSCSQTLNHNVMYWYQQKSSQAPKLLFHYYDKDFNNEADTPDNFQSRRPNTSFCFLDIRSPGLGDTAMYLCATSRDFSARSSYNEQFFGPGTRLTVL.

This rearrangement joins TRBV3-1 (or the pseudogene TRBV3-2) to TRBJ2-3; TRBD1 is a possible D gene (6 bases). Trimming took off 4 bases at V and 5 bases at J, with 10 bases between the two ends. The germline CDR1 and CDR2 sequences are LGHDT and YNNKEL (reference sequence). CDR3 size: 13 residues. This CDR3 is CASSLGQQDTQYF. The CDR3 region has the DNA TGTGCCAGCAGCCTTGGACAGCAAGATACGCAGTATTTT.

V and J are TRBV5-1 and TRBJ2-7; 10 nucleotides match TRBD2. Germline CDR1 reads SGHRS; CDR2 reads YFSETQ. The CDR3 consists of 15 residues. The V gene end was trimmed by 2 bases and the J gene end by 5 bases; junction bases not matched to a gene: 7. The CDR3 DNA follows: TGCGCCAGCAGCTTAATCGCTAGCGGGGGAGACGAGCAGTACTTC. Protein product: CASSLIASGGDEQYF.

The chain carries TRBV5-1 and TRBJ2-4; weak D call: TRBD2 (6 bases). The germline V gene encodes CDR1 SGHRS and CDR2 YFSETQ. V was cut by 4 bases and J by 6 bases, with 17 bases left in between. The CDR3 has 15 residues. This CDR3 reads CASSPGGGKTNIQYF. CDR3 coding DNA: TGCGCCAGCAGCCCCGGGGGTGGAAAAACAAACATTCAGTACTTC.

The chain combines TRBV18 with TRBJ2-3; 11 bases align to TRBD2. Per germline, CDR1 KGHSH and CDR2 LQKENI. CDR3 length equals 15 residues. Germline trimming cut 5 bases from V and 3 bases from J; bases unmatched to any gene: 4. CDR3 region: CASSSTSGVTDTQYF. In nucleotides, the CDR3 is TGTGCCAGCTCATCGACTAGCGGGGTGACAGATACGCAGTATTTT.

The chain joins TRBV27 to TRBJ1-6, with TRBD1 matching over 9 bases. The ends lost 6 bases at V and 5 bases at J; junction bases unmatched: 5. The CDR3 length is 15 residues. Per germline, CDR1 MNHEY and CDR2 SMNVEV (reference sequence). CDR3: CASRAGTGNNSPLHF. The DNA for the CDR3 is TGTGCCAGCAGGGCCGGGACAGGGAATAATTCACCCCTCCACTTT.

The chain recombines TRBV6-1 with TRBJ1-2, with 8 bases matching TRBD1. This CDR3 contains 17 residues. Looked up from germline, CDR1 is MNHNS and CDR2 is SASEGT. The V segment lost 2 bases and the J segment 1 base; nucleotides outside the gene matches: 9. CDR3 region: CASSENFGQGVNYGYTF. The CDR3 coding sequence is TGTGCCAGCAGTGAAAATTTTGGACAGGGAGTTAACTATGGCTACACCTTC.

The chain uses TRBV27 and TRBJ1-5, with D perhaps TRBD1 (5 bases). The CDR3 runs 15 residues. CDR1 is MNHEY and CDR2 is SMNVEV in the germline V gene (reference sequence). The V end lost 6 bases, the J end lost 6 bases, and 18 bases lay between the germline ends. The CDR3 loop is CASRARAAQFQPQHF. For the CDR3, the DNA is TGTGCCAGCAGGGCCAGGGCGGCACAATTTCAGCCCCAGCATTTT.